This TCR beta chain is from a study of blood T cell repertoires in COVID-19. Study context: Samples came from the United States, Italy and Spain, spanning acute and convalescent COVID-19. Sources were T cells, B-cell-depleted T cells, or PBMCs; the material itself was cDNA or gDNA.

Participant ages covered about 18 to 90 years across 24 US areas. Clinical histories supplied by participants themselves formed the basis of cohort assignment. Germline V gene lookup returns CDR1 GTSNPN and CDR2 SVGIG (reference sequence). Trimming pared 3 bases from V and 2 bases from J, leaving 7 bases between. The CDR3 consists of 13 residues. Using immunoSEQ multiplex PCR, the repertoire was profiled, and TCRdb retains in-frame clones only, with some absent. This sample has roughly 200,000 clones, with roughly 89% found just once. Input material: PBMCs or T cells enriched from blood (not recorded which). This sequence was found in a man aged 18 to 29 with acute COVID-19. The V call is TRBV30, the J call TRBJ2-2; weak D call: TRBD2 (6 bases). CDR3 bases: TGTGCCTGGAGCGGGAGTAACACCGGGGAGCTGTTTTTT. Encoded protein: CAWSGSNTGELFF.